These 20 T cell receptor beta chains share one sample of origin, sequenced in a study of cytomegalovirus exposure and HLA in healthy donors. PCR involved 60 Vbeta and 13 Jbeta primers. Method: immunoSEQ multiplex PCR; TCRdb's copy keeps in-frame clones and lacks some. The sample lists about 140,000 clones; 82% were seen once. Sequencing input: PBMCs. The receptors here all came from a man aged 18 to 29 in good health and CMV-seropositive.

The chain recombines TRBV25-1 with TRBJ2-7; TRBD2 matches at 8 bases. V shed 4 bases, J shed 2 bases, and the junction held 4 bases outside the gene matches. This CDR3 has 14 amino acids. Germline V gene sequence: CDR1 MGHDK, CDR2 SYGVNS. CDR3 region: CASSGTSSTYEQYF. Here the CDR3 DNA reads TGTGCCAGCAGTGGGACTAGCTCAACCTACGAGCAGTACTTC.

The chain has TRBV4-1 and TRBJ2-1; no clear D. This CDR3 region has 12 residues. From germline, CDR1 is MGHRA and CDR2 YSYEKL. V was shortened by 0 bases and J by 7 bases, with 4 bases between the two germline ends. CDR3 nucleotides: TGCGCCAGCAGCCAAGAGCGGAATGAGCAGTTCTTC. As protein: CASSQERNEQFF.

This chain links TRBV5-4 with TRBJ2-2; D is unresolved. CDR3 length: 15 residues. With 0 bases removed from V and 0 bases from J, the gap between germline ends came to 6 bases. Per the germline V gene, CDR1 is SGHNT and CDR2 is YYREEE (reference sequence). The chain's CDR3 is CASSLATANTGELFF. CDR3 in DNA: TGTGCCAGCAGCTTGGCGACTGCGAACACCGGGGAGCTGTTTTTT.

The rearrangement links TRBV5-1 to TRBJ2-1; D not certain. The CDR3 is 16 residues long. V was pared by 0 bases and J by 4 bases, with 14 bases between. CDR1 and CDR2 from the germline V gene are SGHRS and YFSETQ. As DNA, the CDR3 is TGCGCCAGCAGCTTGGCACCAGGCTTTTCGTACAATGAGCAGTTCTTC. Amino acids: CASSLAPGFSYNEQFF.

The V gene is TRBV4-1, the J gene TRBJ1-2; TRBD1 is a possible D gene (6 bases). V gave up 4 bases and J gave up 8 bases, with 20 bases separating them. The germline CDR1 and CDR2 sequences are MGHRA and YSYEKL. This CDR3 spans 15 amino acids. The CDR3 region is CASSPRDTLSGGYTF. CDR3 coding DNA: TGCGCCAGCAGCCCTCGGGACACCCTGTCGGGGGGCTACACCTTC.

This chain uses TRBV28 with TRBJ1-5; D is possibly TRBD1 (6 bases). The V end lost 7 bases, the J end lost 9 bases, and 13 bases lay between the germline ends. Germline values: CDR1 MDHEN, CDR2 SYDVKM. The CDR3 covers 12 residues. The chain's CDR3 is CASTRTEGPQHF. The CDR3 region has the DNA TGTGCCAGCACCCGGACAGAAGGGCCCCAGCATTTT.

J is TRBJ2-5 and V is TRBV5-1; 7 bases are a match to TRBD1. V lost 4 bases and J lost 0; bases outside the gene matches: 3. Germline CDR1 is SGHRS and CDR2 is YFSETQ. The CDR3 consists of 14 residues. In DNA, the CDR3 is TGCGCCAGCAGCCCTGGACAGGACCAAGAGACCCAGTACTTC. Amino acid sequence: CASSPGQDQETQYF.

The genes are TRBV13 and TRBJ2-5, with TRBD2 identical over 12 bases. The V and J ends lost 5 bases and 0 bases, in that order; junction bases with no gene match: 10. This CDR3 has 18 amino acids. CDR1 is PRHDT and CDR2 is FYEKMQ in the germline V gene (reference sequence). This chain's CDR3 is CASSRRLAGDPYQETQYF. In nucleotides, the CDR3 is TGTGCCAGCAGCCGTCGACTAGCGGGAGACCCGTACCAAGAGACCCAGTACTTC.

J is TRBJ1-3 and V is TRBV7-8; the D gene is possibly TRBD1 (6 bases). The ends were cut back, 2 bases at V and 0 bases at J, with 11 bases in the middle. The CDR3 contains 16 residues. Germline V gene sequence: CDR1 SGHVS, CDR2 FQNEAQ. CDR3 bases: TGTGCCAGCAGCTTACAGGGGATCGGCTCTGGAAACACCATATATTTT. This sequence encodes CASSLQGIGSGNTIYF.

This chain connects TRBV28 to TRBJ2-7; the match to TRBD1 covers 12 bases. The CDR3 contains 18 residues. The junction had 14 bases not matched to a gene; V was cut back by 3 bases and J by 5 bases. Per the germline V gene, CDR1 is MDHEN and CDR2 is SYDVKM. The CDR3 reads CASSLFLTGTGGRNEQYF. The CDR3 DNA reads TGTGCCAGCAGTTTGTTCCTGACCGGGACAGGGGGCCGGAACGAGCAGTACTTC.

This clone was observed once. The chain couples TRBV23-1 to TRBJ1-1; D gene unclear. TRBV23-1 is an open reading frame whose function is uncertain. This CDR3 has 17 amino acids. V was shortened by 4 bases and J by 0 bases, with 18 bases between the two germline ends. CDR3 amino acids: CASSRVRSGVMNTEAFF. The CDR3 nucleotides are TGCGCCAGCAGTCGGGTACGGTCAGGCGTTATGAACACTGAAGCTTTCTTT.

This chain connects TRBV6-1 to TRBJ1-5, with a weak D call TRBD1 (5 bases). In germline, CDR1 is MNHNS, CDR2 SASEGT. This CDR3 comprises 15 residues. With 6 bases removed from V and 3 bases from J, the gap between germline ends came to 15 bases. The CDR3 region is CASSGPGTNNQPQHF. CDR3 bases: TGTGCCAGCAGCGGGCCAGGGACTAACAATCAGCCCCAGCATTTT.

V gene TRBV19 combines with J gene TRBJ1-1; a weak D match, TRBD1 (6 bases). The CDR3 is made up of 15 amino acids. V lost 5 bases to trimming and J lost 5 bases, with 18 bases between them. Germline CDR1 LNHDA, CDR2 SQIVND (reference sequence). The DNA for the CDR3 is TGTGCCAGTAGTCCGATGAGAGGGGGAACAACTGAAGCTTTCTTT. Encoded protein: CASSPMRGGTTEAFF.

The chain employs TRBV5-1 and TRBJ2-6; no clear D gene. V lost 5 bases, J lost 2 bases, and 8 bases lay in between. This CDR3 has 14 residues. CDR1 and CDR2 from the germline V gene are SGHRS and YFSETQ. For the CDR3, the DNA is TGCGCCAGCAGTCTAATAGCTGGGGCCAACGTCCTGACTTTC. Protein sequence: CASSLIAGANVLTF.

The V and J genes are TRBV6-6 and TRBJ2-7, with 8 bases identical to TRBD2. Trimming cost V 10 bases and J 6 bases; bases outside gene matches: 20. CDR3 length equals 16 residues. Germline loops: CDR1 MNHNY, CDR2 SVGAGI (reference sequence). The CDR3: CATSGEREKSPLEQYF. CDR3 sequence (DNA): TGTGCCACTTCAGGGGAGCGGGAGAAGTCACCCCTCGAGCAGTACTTC.

The CDR3 loop is CASSYKLGSSYNEQFF. The DNA of the CDR3 is TGTGCCAGCAGTTACAAGCTGGGGAGCTCCTACAATGAGCAGTTCTTC. The chain couples TRBV6-5 to TRBJ2-1; TRBD2 is a possible D gene (5 bases). This CDR3 spans 16 amino acids. Germline lookup yields CDR1 MNHEY and CDR2 SVGAGI. With 2 bases removed from V and 0 bases from J, the gap between germline ends came to 11 bases.

The chain carries TRBV6-5 and TRBJ2-5; D gene unclear. There are 16 residues in the CDR3. Germline values: CDR1 MNHEY, CDR2 SVGAGI. V lost 2 bases and J 6 bases, leaving 19 bases between the germline ends. CDR3 sequence: CASSYVGEDNVKTQYF. CDR3 nucleotides: TGTGCCAGCAGTTACGTGGGTGAGGATAACGTAAAGACCCAGTACTTC.

The chain is built from TRBV4-1 and TRBJ2-5; TRBD1 matches 12 bases. With the DNA end fitting TRBJ2-7 better, the J assignment may be wrong. Germline V gene data show CDR1 as MGHRA and CDR2 as YSYEKL. CDR3 length: 18 amino acids. Here the CDR3 reads CASSQESAGQGAHYEQYF. The DNA for the CDR3 is TGCGCCAGCAGCCAAGAGAGTGCGGGACAGGGGGCCCACTACGAGCAGTACTTC.

V usage is TRBV7-9 and J usage is TRBJ2-6, with no clear D. Germline CDR1 SEHNR, CDR2 FQNEAQ (reference sequence). V was pared by 0 bases and J by 4 bases, with 7 bases between. The CDR3 loop spans 15 amino acids. The CDR3: CASSLASTGANVLTF. The CDR3, as DNA: TGTGCCAGCAGCTTAGCGAGTACCGGGGCCAACGTCCTGACTTTC.

This clone appeared once. This chain links TRBV13 with TRBJ2-3, with D perhaps matching TRBD2 (5 bases). Trimming cost V 4 bases and J 0 bases, with 8 bases left between them. The CDR3 covers 14 residues. Germline values: CDR1 PRHDT, CDR2 FYEKMQ (reference sequence). The CDR3, as DNA: TGTGCCAGCAGCTACCGGACTAGCACAGATACGCAGTATTTT. It codes for CASSYRTSTDTQYF.